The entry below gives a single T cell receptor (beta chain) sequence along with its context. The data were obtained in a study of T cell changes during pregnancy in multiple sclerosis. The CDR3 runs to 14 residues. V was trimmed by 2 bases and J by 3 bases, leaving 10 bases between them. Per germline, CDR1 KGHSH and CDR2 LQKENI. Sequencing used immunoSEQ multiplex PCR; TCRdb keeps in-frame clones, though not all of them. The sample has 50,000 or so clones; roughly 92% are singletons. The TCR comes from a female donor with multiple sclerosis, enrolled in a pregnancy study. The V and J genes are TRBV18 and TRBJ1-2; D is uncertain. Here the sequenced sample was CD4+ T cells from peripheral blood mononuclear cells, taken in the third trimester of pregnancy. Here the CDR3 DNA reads TGTGCCAGCTCACCAATGAGCCAGGACTATGGCTACACCTTC. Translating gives CASSPMSQDYGYTF.